Listed here are 14 T cell receptor beta chains from one sample, sequenced in a study of Ad26.COV2.S vaccination and SARS-CoV-2 variants. Clones were read by immunoSEQ multiplex PCR, and TCRdb kept only the in-frame ones, dropping some. The table shows about 350,000 clones, with around nine tenths occurring only once. The treatment here: some 19 received Ad26.COV2.S at low or high dose, single or two shots; about five received placebo; per-sample allocation not given. Sampling was performed 63 days after the first vaccine or placebo injection. Here the sequenced sample was peripheral blood, taken in a trial of Ad26.COV2.S vaccine versus placebo. These receptors were obtained from a person aged 18 to 65 who received the Ad26.COV2.S COVID-19 vaccine or a placebo.

In its sample, this clone was seen a few times. The chain has TRBV9 and TRBJ2-1; D perhaps matches TRBD2 (6 bases). Trimming stripped 0 bases from V and 0 bases from J, with 10 bases between. CDR1 is SGDLS and CDR2 is YYNGEE in the germline V gene. The length of the CDR3 is 16 residues. DNA for the CDR3: TGTGCCAGCAGCGTAGGAGCGGGTAGCTCCTACAATGAGCAGTTCTTC. Protein sequence: CASSVGAGSSYNEQFF. The full variable domain, rest sourced from reference TRBV9 and TRBJ2-1, is DSGVTQTPKHLITATGQRVTLRCSPRSGDLSVYWYQQSLDQGLQFLIQYYNGEERAKGNILERFSAQQFPDLHSELNLSSLELGDSALYFCASSVGAGSSYNEQFFGPGTRLTVL.

The CDR3 loop reads CASAGTSGGAADTQYF. CDR3 nucleotide sequence: TGTGCCAGCGCCGGGACTAGCGGGGGGGCCGCAGATACGCAGTATTTT. The rearrangement joins TRBV2 to TRBJ2-3; 16 bases agree with TRBD2. The V segment lost 8 bases and the J segment 4 bases; nucleotides outside the gene matches: 6. The length of the CDR3 is 16 residues. In germline, CDR1 is SNHLY, CDR2 FYNNEI.

V is TRBV5-1 and J is TRBJ2-1; D possibly corresponds to TRBD2 (6 bases). Between the trimmed V and J ends, which lost 0 bases and 3 bases, there was a span of 10 bases. CDR3 size: 15 residues. Per the germline V gene, CDR1 is SGHRS and CDR2 is YFSETQ. The CDR3 loop reads CASSLAEGNYNEQFF. The CDR3 DNA is TGCGCCAGCAGCTTGGCGGAGGGTAACTACAATGAGCAGTTCTTC.

This clone has more than one count but fewer than ten. The rearrangement uses TRBV7-3 and TRBJ2-2; 7 nucleotides agree with TRBD2. The CDR3 totals 15 residues. V dropped 5 bases and J dropped 3; count of bases not matched to a gene: 6. Germline assignment: CDR1 SGHTA and CDR2 FQGTGA. The CDR3 sequence is CASSRQAGHTGELFF. CDR3 DNA: TGTGCCAGCAGCCGACAAGCGGGGCACACCGGGGAGCTGTTTTTT. Based on the CDR3 plus reference TRBV7-3 and TRBJ2-2, the full variable domain is GAGVSQTPSNKVTEKGKYVELRCDPISGHTALYWYRQSLGQGPEFLIYFQGTGAADDSGLPNDRFFAVRPEGSVSTLKIQRTERGDSAVYLCASSRQAGHTGELFFGEGSRLTVL.

The chain employs TRBV18 and TRBJ1-4; no definite D call. This CDR3 is built from 17 residues. Germline lookup yields CDR1 KGHSH and CDR2 LQKENI. Trimming took 1 base from V and 6 from J, leaving 18 bases between them. The CDR3 DNA sequence: TGTGCCAGCTCACCACGGCCCTGGGCTGGTAGCGATGAAAAACTGTTTTTT. This gives the protein CASSPRPWAGSDEKLFF.

The CDR3 loop is CASKTGVEEKLFF. DNA for the CDR3: TGTGCCAGCAAGACAGGGGTGGAGGAAAAACTGTTTTTT. The gene calls are TRBV6-6 and TRBJ1-4; 8 positions match TRBD1. The CDR3 consists of 13 residues. From germline, CDR1 is MNHNY and CDR2 SVGAGI (reference sequence). V shed 7 bases and J 8 bases; nucleotides not matched to a gene: 6.

The chain carries TRBV5-4 and TRBJ1-2; D is uncertain. V gave up 3 bases and J gave up 3 bases, with 6 bases separating them. The germline CDR1 and CDR2 sequences are SGHNT and YYREEE (reference sequence). The CDR3 runs to 12 residues. The CDR3 nucleotides are TGTGCCAGCAGCTCTGAAGACTATGGCTACACCTTC. This codes for CASSSEDYGYTF.

The CDR3 loop reads CASSLGKTYGYTF. Written as DNA, the CDR3 is TGTGCCAGCAGTTTGGGCAAGACCTATGGCTACACCTTC. The chain employs TRBV12-3 or TRBV12-4 and TRBJ1-2; D remains ambiguous. V lost 3 bases and J 4 bases, leaving 9 bases between the germline ends. CDR3 length: 13 residues.

The table lists this clone with a count of one. CDR3 sequence: CASSSSGTPDTGELFF. For the CDR3, the DNA is TGTGCCAGCAGTTCTTCCGGGACTCCTGACACCGGGGAGCTGTTTTTT. The chain uses TRBV28 and TRBJ2-2; tentatively, D is TRBD2 (6 bases). With 4 bases removed from V and 3 bases from J, the gap between germline ends came to 15 bases. Germline V gives CDR1 MDHEN, CDR2 SYDVKM. CDR3 size: 16 residues.

The V gene is TRBV27, the J gene TRBJ2-2; 10 nucleotides align to TRBD2. The V gene end was trimmed by 4 bases and the J gene end by 7 bases; junction bases not matched to a gene: 9. Germline loops: CDR1 MNHEY, CDR2 SMNVEV (reference sequence). CDR3 length: 16 residues. DNA of the CDR3: TGTGCCAGCAGTTCCCTCAGCGGGGGGGCCGGCGGGGAGCTGTTTTTT. This codes for CASSSLSGGAGGELFF.

This sequence joins TRBV28 and TRBJ2-1; D may be TRBD2 (5 bases). Per the germline V gene, CDR1 is MDHEN and CDR2 is SYDVKM. The CDR3 is 12 amino acids. The V end lost 3 bases, the J end lost 10 bases, and 10 bases lay between the germline ends. The CDR3 sequence: CASSLVGREQFF. CDR3 coding DNA: TGTGCCAGCAGTTTGGTGGGGAGAGAGCAGTTCTTC.

The chain has TRBV3-1 (or the pseudogene TRBV3-2) and TRBJ2-2; D might be TRBD2 (7 bases). The CDR3 has 15 residues. CDR1 is LGHDT and CDR2 is YNNKEL in the germline V gene (reference sequence). Trimming removed 4 bases at V and 3 bases at J, with 12 bases between. The DNA for the CDR3 is TGTGCCAGCAGCCCTCGGGGGGCCTACACCGGGGAGCTGTTTTTT. This sequence encodes CASSPRGAYTGELFF.

The rearrangement links TRBV19 to TRBJ2-1, with TRBD2 matching over 16 bases. V trimming: 5 bases; J trimming: 5 bases; junction bases outside the gene matches: 9. There are 18 residues in the CDR3. Germline V gene lookup returns CDR1 LNHDA and CDR2 SQIVND (reference sequence). Here the CDR3 DNA reads TGTGCCAGTAGTCTGGGACTAGCGGGGGGGGATTTCCACAATGAGCAGTTCTTC. Encoded protein: CASSLGLAGGDFHNEQFF.

The chain is built from TRBV4-3 and TRBJ1-2, with D unresolved. Trimming took 0 bases from V and 10 from J, leaving 15 bases between them. Germline CDR1 and CDR2: LGHNA and YSLEER. CDR3 size: 14 residues. The CDR3 DNA reads as TGCGCCAGCAGCCAAGAAAGACTAACCGGCCACTACACCTTC. Translated, it gives CASSQERLTGHYTF.